The 22 T cell receptor beta chains presented below share a single source sample, sequenced in a study of graft-versus-host responses after intestinal transplantation. Sequenced by immunoSEQ multiplex PCR; TCRdb stores in-frame clones only, minus some. The profile covers over 20,000 clones, with 40% appearing a single time and 0.66% taken by the ten largest. The input for sequencing was alloreactive CD4+ T cells from a mixed lymphocyte reaction culture, taken before intestinal transplant. Subset noted: CFSE-low proliferating T cells sorted from roughly 6-day pre-transplant mixed lymphocyte reaction (GvH or HvG direction). These receptors were obtained from a human patient who received an intestinal transplant.

This clone was recorded a few times. The gene calls are TRBV7-2 and TRBJ1-5; 7 nucleotides agree with TRBD1. V dropped 5 bases and J dropped 3; count of bases not matched to a gene: 7. CDR3 size: 15 residues. Per the germline V gene, CDR1 is SGHTA and CDR2 is FQGNSA. CDR3 residues: CASSPEQGHNQPQHF. The CDR3 nucleotides read TGTGCCAGCAGCCCGGAACAGGGGCACAATCAGCCCCAGCATTTT.

This clone was recorded a few times. The genes are TRBV11-3 and TRBJ2-5; D perhaps matches TRBD1 (5 bases). This CDR3 contains 14 residues. V lost 3 bases, J lost 7 bases, and 15 bases lay in between. CDR1 SGHNT and CDR2 YENEEA come from the germline V gene. The CDR3 sequence is CASSFEVTARTQYF. The CDR3 nucleotides are TGTGCCAGCAGCTTTGAAGTGACAGCGAGGACCCAGTACTTC.

As concerns this clone: Other DNA sequences in the same sample also yield this CDR3. The chain employs TRBV5-1 and TRBJ1-4, with a weak D call TRBD1 (6 bases). Germline CDR1 and CDR2: SGHRS and YFSETQ. This CDR3 is built from 17 residues. V lost 0 bases to trimming and J lost 8 bases, with 20 bases between them. This CDR3 is CASSLEGYAWGLEKLFF. The CDR3 DNA reads TGCGCCAGCAGCTTGGAAGGCTACGCCTGGGGGCTAGAAAAACTGTTTTTT.

The CDR3 region has the DNA TGTGCCAGCAGCCAAGCCTATATTAGCGGGGGGGCCACAGATACGCAGTATTTT. Translated, it gives CASSQAYISGGATDTQYF. The chain links TRBV4-2 to TRBJ2-3; 11 bases fit TRBD2. Trimming cost V 1 base and J 2 bases; bases outside gene matches: 8. Germline V gives CDR1 LGHNA, CDR2 YNFKEQ. The CDR3 extends over 18 amino acids.

This clone was counted between two and nine times. The chain couples TRBV4-2 to TRBJ1-4, with TRBD1 matching 7 bases. The junction had 7 bases not matched to a gene; V was cut back by 0 bases and J by 6 bases. The CDR3 contains 16 residues. Germline V gene sequence: CDR1 LGHNA, CDR2 YNFKEQ. The CDR3 DNA reads as TGTGCCAGCAGCCAAGAACTTGGACAGGACGATGAAAAACTGTTTTTT. Amino acids: CASSQELGQDDEKLFF.

By sample share, this clone is medium-sized. The V call is TRBV5-6, the J call TRBJ1-4; 7 bases match TRBD1. This CDR3 is built from 15 residues. After removal of 4 bases from V and 4 bases from J, the junction contained 7 bases not matched to a gene. CDR1 is SGHDT, CDR2 YYEEEE, per germline. The CDR3 DNA reads as TGTGCCAGCAGCCGCCTGACAGGGTTTAATGAAAAACTGTTTTTT. This translates into CASSRLTGFNEKLFF. Full variable domain (missing parts from reference TRBV5-6 and TRBJ1-4): DAGVTQSPTHLIKTRGQQVTLRCSPKSGHDTVSWYQQALGQGPQFIFQYYEEEERQRGNFPDRFSGHQFPNYSSELNVNALLLGDSALYLCASSRLTGFNEKLFFGSGTQLSVL.

V usage is TRBV4-1 and J usage is TRBJ1-1; D is unclear. Per the germline V gene, CDR1 is MGHRA and CDR2 is YSYEKL. Trimming shortened V by 1 base and J by 5 bases, and 14 bases separated the two germline ends. CDR3 length equals 15 residues. This CDR3 is CASSQVPPRRTEAFF. DNA for the CDR3: TGCGCCAGCAGCCAAGTGCCTCCCCGGAGGACTGAAGCTTTCTTT.

CDR3 amino acids: CASSWDQGNEQFF. In DNA form, the CDR3 reads TGTGCCAGCAGCTGGGACCAGGGGAATGAGCAGTTCTTC. The V and J genes are TRBV7-2 and TRBJ2-1, with D perhaps matching TRBD1 (6 bases). V was shortened by 4 bases and J by 7 bases, with 11 bases between the two germline ends. The CDR3 sequence is 13 residues long. Germline V gene sequence: CDR1 SGHTA, CDR2 FQGNSA.

The J gene is TRBJ1-3, the V gene TRBV30; D might be TRBD1 (5 bases). Per the germline V gene, CDR1 is GTSNPN and CDR2 is SVGIG (reference sequence). V gave up 2 bases and J gave up 4 bases, with 6 bases separating them. The CDR3 runs 12 residues. The CDR3 loop reads CAWSYRGNTIYF. For the CDR3, the DNA is TGTGCCTGGAGTTACAGGGGAAACACCATATATTTT. Combining the CDR3 with reference TRBV30 and TRBJ1-3 gives the whole variable domain SQTIHQWPATLVQPVGSPLSLECTVEGTSNPNLYWYRQAAGRGLQLLFYSVGIGQISSEVPQNLSASRPQDRQFILSSKKLLLSDSGFYLCAWSYRGNTIYFGEGSWLTVV.

The rearrangement joins TRBV6-5 to TRBJ1-3, with 8 positions matching TRBD1. CDR1 is MNHEY and CDR2 is SVGAGI in the germline V gene. This CDR3 has 15 residues. With V trimmed by 2 bases and J by 0 bases, 0 bases remained unmatched. The CDR3 is CASSYQGASGNTIYF. CDR3 sequence (DNA): TGTGCCAGCAGTTACCAGGGGGCCTCTGGAAACACCATATATTTT.

The chain has TRBV6-6 and TRBJ1-6; D possibly corresponds to TRBD1 (5 bases). Trimming left V 2 bases short and J 11 bases short, with 16 bases between. The CDR3 totals 15 residues. CDR1 and CDR2 from the germline V gene are MNHNY and SVGAGI (reference sequence). The CDR3 sequence: CASSYGAGGGTPLHF. DNA for the CDR3: TGTGCCAGCAGTTACGGGGCAGGCGGAGGGACACCCCTCCACTTT.

This clone has more than one count but fewer than ten. This chain uses TRBV30 with TRBJ1-1, with D maybe TRBD1 (5 bases). Germline-derived CDR1 and CDR2 are GTSNPN and SVGIG (reference sequence). The CDR3 is 17 amino acids. V was clipped by 4 bases and J by 3 bases, with 24 bases between them. DNA for the CDR3: TGTGCCTGGAAGGATGGGGGGTGGACGTTGTGGGACACTGAAGCTTTCTTT. Encoded protein: CAWKDGGWTLWDTEAFF.

This chain links TRBV5-1 with TRBJ2-1; D unresolved. The CDR3 extends over 15 amino acids. Trimming cost V 0 bases and J 0 bases, with 7 bases left between them. Germline V gene sequence: CDR1 SGHRS, CDR2 YFSETQ. The CDR3 spells CASSLDTNSYNEQFF. The CDR3 DNA is TGCGCCAGCAGCTTGGATACAAACTCCTACAATGAGCAGTTCTTC. Full variable domain (remainder filled in from reference TRBV5-1 and TRBJ2-1): KAGVTQTPRYLIKTRGQQVTLSCSPISGHRSVSWYQQTPGQGLQFLFEYFSETQRNKGNFPGRFSGRQFSNSRSEMNVSTLELGDSALYLCASSLDTNSYNEQFFGPGTRLTVL.

This clone came up a few times. J is TRBJ1-4 and V is TRBV7-2; tentatively, D is TRBD1 (6 bases). Germline loops: CDR1 SGHTA, CDR2 FQGNSA. The ends were cut back, 5 bases at V and 5 bases at J, with 15 bases in the middle. The CDR3 extends over 15 amino acids. CDR3: CASSTSGTKNEKLFF. In DNA, the CDR3 is TGTGCCAGCAGCACATCCGGGACAAAGAATGAAAAACTGTTTTTT. Supplemented by reference TRBV7-2 and TRBJ1-4, the full variable domain reads GAGVSQSPSNKVTEKGKDVELRCDPISGHTALYWYRQSLGQGLEFLIYFQGNSAPDKSGLPSDRFSAERTGGSVSTLTIQRTQQEDSAVYLCASSTSGTKNEKLFFGSGTQLSVL.

This chain joins TRBV9 and TRBJ2-5; 9 positions agree with TRBD2. The CDR3 sequence is 14 residues long. Trimming cost V 0 bases and J 5 bases; bases outside gene matches: 2. Looked up from germline, CDR1 is SGDLS and CDR2 is YYNGEE. The CDR3 spells CASSVDAGGETQYF. CDR3 coding DNA: TGTGCCAGCAGCGTAGATGCGGGGGGGGAGACCCAGTACTTC. The full variable domain, rest sourced from reference TRBV9 and TRBJ2-5, is DSGVTQTPKHLITATGQRVTLRCSPRSGDLSVYWYQQSLDQGLQFLIQYYNGEERAKGNILERFSAQQFPDLHSELNLSSLELGDSALYFCASSVDAGGETQYFGPGTRLLVL.

The CDR3 coding sequence is TGTGCCTGGAGTAGGGGCGGCCGATCACCCCTCCACTTT. It codes for CAWSRGGRSPLHF. The V gene is TRBV30, the J gene TRBJ1-6; D possibly corresponds to TRBD1 (5 bases). V lost 2 bases and J 10 bases, leaving 12 bases between the germline ends. The CDR3 loop spans 13 amino acids. Germline-derived CDR1 and CDR2 are GTSNPN and SVGIG (reference sequence).

The sample holds a few counts of this clone. This rearrangement joins TRBV7-3 to TRBJ2-7; 8 nucleotides agree with TRBD1. V gave up 0 bases and J gave up 4 bases; unmatched junction bases: 8. Germline V lookup: CDR1 SGHTA, CDR2 FQGTGA. This CDR3 comprises 16 residues. The CDR3 loop reads CASSLTSGQGGYEQYF. The CDR3 DNA reads as TGTGCCAGCAGCTTAACGAGTGGACAGGGCGGTTACGAGCAGTACTTC.

This clone has more than one count but fewer than ten. The V and J genes are TRBV9 and TRBJ2-7; 7 bases are a match to TRBD2. CDR1 SGDLS and CDR2 YYNGEE come from the germline V gene. The CDR3 loop spans 14 amino acids. V shed 3 bases and J 0 bases; nucleotides not matched to a gene: 3. Here the CDR3 reads CASSAGLLSYEQYF. Here the CDR3 DNA reads TGTGCCAGCAGCGCGGGACTACTCTCCTACGAGCAGTACTTC.

This clone came up a few times. V and J are TRBV6-5 and TRBJ1-1; no clear D gene. With 6 bases removed from V and 1 base from J, the gap between germline ends came to 12 bases. Germline V lookup: CDR1 MNHEY, CDR2 SVGAGI. The CDR3 totals 14 residues. CDR3 nucleotide sequence: TGTGCCAGCAGCTTCTTGGTAGCGAACACTGAAGCTTTCTTT. It translates to CASSFLVANTEAFF.

This clone is termed medium-sized. The chain carries TRBV2 and TRBJ1-4; 7 bases are shared with TRBD1. Trimming took 3 bases from V and 8 from J; bases not matched to a gene: 6. CDR1 and CDR2 from the germline V gene are SNHLY and FYNNEI. The CDR3 has 14 amino acids. The CDR3 protein is CASSDDRAGEKLFF. Here the CDR3 DNA reads TGTGCCAGCAGTGATGACAGGGCTGGGGAAAAACTGTTTTTT.

The chain has TRBV30 and TRBJ2-7, with TRBD2 as a possible D gene (5 bases). Trimming left V 4 bases short and J 2 bases short, with 12 bases between. The CDR3 totals 13 residues. Germline assignment: CDR1 GTSNPN and CDR2 SVGIG (reference sequence). The CDR3 region is CAWTGLVAYEQYF. As DNA, the CDR3 is TGTGCCTGGACCGGACTCGTGGCCTACGAGCAGTACTTC. Full variable domain (rest looked up from reference TRBV30 and TRBJ2-7): SQTIHQWPATLVQPVGSPLSLECTVEGTSNPNLYWYRQAAGRGLQLLFYSVGIGQISSEVPQNLSASRPQDRQFILSSKKLLLSDSGFYLCAWTGLVAYEQYFGPGTRLTVT.

This chain links TRBV18 with TRBJ2-3; D may be TRBD2 (6 bases). Trimming removed 6 bases from V and 4 bases from J, with 17 bases in between. Per the germline V gene, CDR1 is KGHSH and CDR2 is LQKENI. The CDR3 is 15 amino acids. CDR3 protein: CASSVRTRDPDTQYF. The DNA for the CDR3 is TGTGCCAGCTCGGTACGGACGCGGGACCCAGATACGCAGTATTTT.